Listed below are T cell receptor beta chains from one sample, sequenced in a study of blood T cell repertoires in COVID-19. TCRdb keeps only in-frame clones here, not all; method: immunoSEQ multiplex PCR. This sample has fewer than 350,000 clones, with around 86% found just once. The sample taken for sequencing was PBMCs or T cells enriched from blood (not recorded which). The source of these receptors is a woman aged 40 to 50 with acute COVID-19. Each CDR3 is given with its conserved first and last residue. The order of the fields is V gene, D gene, J gene, clone size, CDR3 protein, CDR3 DNA. The D gene is left open where the match is weak. A clone size is listed for some rows: how often the clone was seen (once, few, many), or a class if it is expanded.

TRBV20-1	-	TRBJ2-7	-	CSASSVNAESSYEQYF	TGCAGTGCTAGTTCGGTTAACGCGGAGAGCTCCTACGAGCAGTACTTC
TRBV6-5	-	TRBJ2-2	-	CASRRQVSTGELFF	TGTGCCAGCAGGAGACAGGTCAGCACCGGGGAGCTGTTTTTT
TRBV2	TRBD1	TRBJ1-1	-	CASSVSGGTEAFF	TGTGCCAGCTCGGTCTCAGGGGGAACTGAAGCTTTCTTT
TRBV5-6	TRBD1	TRBJ1-6	-	CASSWGQGGSPLHF	TGTGCCAGCAGCTGGGGACAGGGAGGTTCACCCCTCCACTTT
TRBV4-1	TRBD2	TRBJ2-7	-	CASSQDRTSGSEQYF	TGCGCCAGCAGCCAAGATAGAACTAGCGGGTCAGAGCAGTACTTC
TRBV4-1	TRBD2	TRBJ2-3	-	CASSQDATSGGTDTQYF	TGCGCCAGCAGCCAAGATGCCACTAGCGGGGGCACAGATACGCAGTATTTT
TRBV19	-	TRBJ2-1	-	CASRSGATYNEQFF	TGTGCCAGTAGGTCAGGGGCGACCTACAATGAGCAGTTCTTC
TRBV3-1/TRBV3-2	-	TRBJ1-3	-	CASSQFQSKNSGNTIYF	TGTGCCAGCAGCCAATTCCAATCAAAAAACTCTGGAAACACCATATATTTT
TRBV7-2	TRBD2	TRBJ2-5	-	CASRPLIAGGGETQYF	TGTGCCAGCAGACCTCTGATAGCGGGAGGGGGAGAGACCCAGTACTTC
TRBV4-2	-	TRBJ1-4	-	CASSPDSQTNEKLFF	TGTGCCAGCAGCCCGGACAGCCAAACTAATGAAAAACTGTTTTTT
TRBV11-2	-	TRBJ2-6	-	CASSLFGGANVLTF	TGTGCCAGCAGCTTGTTCGGTGGGGCCAACGTCCTGACTTTC
TRBV5-6	-	TRBJ1-2	-	CASSLGTAKGYTF	TGTGCCAGCAGCTTGGGGACAGCAAAGGGCTACACCTTC
TRBV18	TRBD2	TRBJ2-5	-	CASSPPLAGSRETQYF	TGTGCCAGCTCACCACCCCTAGCGGGGTCTCGAGAGACCCAGTACTTC
TRBV4-3	-	TRBJ1-2	-	CASSQDYAGYGYTF	TGCGCCAGCAGCCAAGATTACGCGGGCTATGGCTACACCTTC
TRBV19	TRBD1	TRBJ1-5	-	CASSHRDSPPYSNQPQHF	TGTGCCAGTAGCCACCGGGACAGCCCGCCTTATAGCAATCAGCCCCAGCATTTT
TRBV6-5	-	TRBJ1-5	-	CASTQGQQSNQPQHF	TGTGCCAGCACTCAAGGACAGCAATCAAACCAGCCCCAGCATTTT
TRBV27	-	TRBJ1-5	-	CASRLQPQHF	TGTGCCAGCCGTCTTCAGCCCCAGCATTTT
TRBV5-1	-	TRBJ1-1	-	CASSLATGRDTEAFF	TGCGCCAGCAGCTTGGCAACAGGGAGGGACACTGAAGCTTTCTTT
TRBV3-1/TRBV3-2	-	TRBJ1-4	-	CASSQAGGTGEKLFF	TGTGCCAGCAGCCAAGCCGGCGGGACCGGTGAAAAACTGTTTTTT
TRBV11-2	TRBD1	TRBJ1-1	-	CASSLKQGVNTEAFF	TGTGCCAGCAGCTTGAAACAGGGGGTGAACACTGAAGCTTTCTTT
TRBV5-6	-	TRBJ2-3	-	CASSLGRGRTDTQYF	TGTGCCAGCAGCTTGGGCAGGGGACGCACAGATACGCAGTATTTT
TRBV6-1	-	TRBJ1-2	-	CASSEGGGSYGYTF	TGTGCCAGCAGTGAAGGGGGCGGCTCCTATGGCTACACCTTC
TRBV4-3	-	TRBJ1-4	-	CASSQDSGGGNEKLFF	TGCGCCAGCAGCCAAGATTCGGGAGGGGGTAATGAAAAACTGTTTTTT
TRBV7-8	-	TRBJ1-5	once	CASSLGTRPQHF	TGTGCCAGCAGCCTTGGTACGAGGCCCCAGCATTTT
TRBV19	TRBD1	TRBJ1-5	-	CASRDRGNQPQHF	TGTGCCAGTAGAGACAGGGGTAATCAGCCCCAGCATTTT
TRBV14	-	TRBJ1-2	-	CASSQRQNSYGYTF	TGTGCCAGCAGCCAAAGACAGAACTCCTATGGCTACACCTTC